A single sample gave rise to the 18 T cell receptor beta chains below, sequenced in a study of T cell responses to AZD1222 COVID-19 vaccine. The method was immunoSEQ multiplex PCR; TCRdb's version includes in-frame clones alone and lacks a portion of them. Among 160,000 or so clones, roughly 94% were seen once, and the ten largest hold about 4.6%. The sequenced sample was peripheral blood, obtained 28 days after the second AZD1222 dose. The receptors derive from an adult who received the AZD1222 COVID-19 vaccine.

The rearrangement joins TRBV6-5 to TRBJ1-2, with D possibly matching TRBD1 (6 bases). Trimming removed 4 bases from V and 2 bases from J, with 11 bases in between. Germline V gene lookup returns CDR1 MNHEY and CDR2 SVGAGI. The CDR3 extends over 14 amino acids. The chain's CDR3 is CASSLGRGNYGYTF. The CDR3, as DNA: TGTGCCAGCAGTTTGGGCAGGGGCAACTATGGCTACACCTTC.

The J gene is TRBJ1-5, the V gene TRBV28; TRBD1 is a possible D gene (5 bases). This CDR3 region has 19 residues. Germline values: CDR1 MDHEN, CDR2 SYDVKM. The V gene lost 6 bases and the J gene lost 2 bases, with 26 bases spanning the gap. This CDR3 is CASRTLRDSRTGGNQPQHF. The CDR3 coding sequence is TGTGCCAGCAGGACCCTCCGGGACTCTAGAACGGGGGGCAATCAGCCCCAGCATTTT. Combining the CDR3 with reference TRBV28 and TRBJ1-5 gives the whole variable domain DVKVTQSSRYLVKRTGEKVFLECVQDMDHENMFWYRQDPGLGLRLIYFSYDVKMKEKGDIPEGYSVSREKKERFSLILESASTNQTSMYLCASRTLRDSRTGGNQPQHFGDGTRLSIL.

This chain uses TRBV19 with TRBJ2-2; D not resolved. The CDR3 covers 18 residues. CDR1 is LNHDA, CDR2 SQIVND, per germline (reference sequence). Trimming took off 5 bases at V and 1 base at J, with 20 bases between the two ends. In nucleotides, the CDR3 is TGTGCCAGTAGTGACTCCCTCCTGGGTTTCCTGAACACCGGGGAGCTGTTTTTT. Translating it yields CASSDSLLGFLNTGELFF.

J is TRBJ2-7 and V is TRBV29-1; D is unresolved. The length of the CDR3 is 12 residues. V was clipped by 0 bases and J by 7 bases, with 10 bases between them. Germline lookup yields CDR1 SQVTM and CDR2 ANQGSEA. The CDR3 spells CSVEDNRREQYF. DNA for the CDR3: TGCAGCGTTGAAGACAATAGGCGGGAGCAGTACTTC.

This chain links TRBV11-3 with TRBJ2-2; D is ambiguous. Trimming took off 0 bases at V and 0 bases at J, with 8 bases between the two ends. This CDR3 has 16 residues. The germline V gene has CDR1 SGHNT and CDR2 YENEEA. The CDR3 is CASSLDLASNTGELFF. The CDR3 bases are TGTGCCAGCAGCTTAGATCTGGCGTCGAACACCGGGGAGCTGTTTTTT.

CDR3 sequence: CASSHRTGGYTF. The CDR3 DNA reads TGTGCCAGCAGCCACCGGACGGGTGGCTACACCTTC. This sequence joins TRBV5-6 and TRBJ1-2; D not resolved. Trimming removed 4 bases at V and 7 bases at J, with 11 bases between. The CDR3 is 12 amino acids. Germline CDR1 reads SGHDT; CDR2 reads YYEEEE.

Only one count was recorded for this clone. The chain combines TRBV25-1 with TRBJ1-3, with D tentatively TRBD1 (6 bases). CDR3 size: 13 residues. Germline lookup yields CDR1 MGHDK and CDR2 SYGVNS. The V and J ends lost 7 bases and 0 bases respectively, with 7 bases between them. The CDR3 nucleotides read TGTGCCAGCAAGGGACACTCTGGAAACACCATATATTTT. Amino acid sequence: CASKGHSGNTIYF.

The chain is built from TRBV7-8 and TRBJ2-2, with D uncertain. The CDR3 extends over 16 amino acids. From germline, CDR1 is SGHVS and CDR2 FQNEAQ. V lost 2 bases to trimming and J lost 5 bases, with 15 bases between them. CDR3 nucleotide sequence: TGTGCCAGCAGCTTACCCTCAAGGTTAGGGACCGGGGAGCTGTTTTTT. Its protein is CASSLPSRLGTGELFF.

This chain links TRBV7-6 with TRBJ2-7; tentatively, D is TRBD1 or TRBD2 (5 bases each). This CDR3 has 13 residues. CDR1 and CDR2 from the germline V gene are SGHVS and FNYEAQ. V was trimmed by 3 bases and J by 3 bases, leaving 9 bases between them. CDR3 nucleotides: TGTGCCAGCAGCTTCGGGACGGACTACGAGCAGTACTTC. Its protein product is CASSFGTDYEQYF. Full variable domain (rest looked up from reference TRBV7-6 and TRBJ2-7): GAGVSQSPRYKVTKRGQDVALRCDPISGHVSLYWYRQALGQGPEFLTYFNYEAQQDKSGLPNDRFSAERPEGSISTLTIQRTEQRDSAMYRCASSFGTDYEQYFGPGTRLTVT.

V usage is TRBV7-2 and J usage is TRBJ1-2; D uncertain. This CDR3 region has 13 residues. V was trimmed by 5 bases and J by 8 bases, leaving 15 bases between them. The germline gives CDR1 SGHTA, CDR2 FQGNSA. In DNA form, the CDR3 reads TGTGCCAGCAGCCCCCTGTTGCGGGGAGGCTACACCTTC. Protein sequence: CASSPLLRGGYTF.

The CDR3 sequence is CASTHRGRGIYEQYF. For the CDR3, the DNA is TGTGCCAGCACCCACAGGGGGAGGGGCATCTACGAGCAGTACTTC. The J gene is TRBJ2-7, the V gene TRBV27; D is perhaps TRBD1 (8 bases). CDR1 MNHEY and CDR2 SMNVEV come from the germline V gene (reference sequence). With 7 bases removed from V and 3 bases from J, the gap between germline ends came to 19 bases. This CDR3 is built from 15 residues.

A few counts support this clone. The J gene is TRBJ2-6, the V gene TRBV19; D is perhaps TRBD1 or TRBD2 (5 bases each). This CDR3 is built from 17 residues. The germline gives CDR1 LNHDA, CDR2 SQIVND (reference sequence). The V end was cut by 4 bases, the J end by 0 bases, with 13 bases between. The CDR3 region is CASSKGIGGSGANVLTF. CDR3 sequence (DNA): TGTGCCAGTAGTAAGGGTATTGGGGGCTCTGGGGCCAACGTCCTGACTTTC.

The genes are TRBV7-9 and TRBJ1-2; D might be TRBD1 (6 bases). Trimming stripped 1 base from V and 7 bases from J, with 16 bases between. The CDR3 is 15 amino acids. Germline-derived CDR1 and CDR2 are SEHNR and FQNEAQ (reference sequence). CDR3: CASSLGNRVFGGYTF. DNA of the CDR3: TGTGCCAGCAGCTTAGGTAACAGGGTATTTGGTGGCTACACCTTC.

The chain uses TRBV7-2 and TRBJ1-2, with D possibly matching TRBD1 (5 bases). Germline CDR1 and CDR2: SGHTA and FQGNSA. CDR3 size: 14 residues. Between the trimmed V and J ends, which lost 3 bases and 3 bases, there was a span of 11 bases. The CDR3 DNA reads TGTGCCAGCAGCTTGGTGGGGGAGTACTATGGCTACACCTTC. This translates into CASSLVGEYYGYTF.

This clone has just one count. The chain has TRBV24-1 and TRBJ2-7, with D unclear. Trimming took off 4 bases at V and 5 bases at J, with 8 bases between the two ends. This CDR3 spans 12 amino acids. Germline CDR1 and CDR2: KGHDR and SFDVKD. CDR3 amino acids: CATSDRSHEQYF. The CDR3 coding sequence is TGTGCCACCAGTGACCGATCGCACGAGCAGTACTTC.

The DNA for the CDR3 is TGCGCCAGCAGCCCCGGGGGGGTCTGGGCTGAAGCTTTCTTT. Translation: CASSPGGVWAEAFF. The chain has TRBV5-1 and TRBJ1-1; D is perhaps TRBD1 (5 bases). CDR3 length: 14 amino acids. CDR1 is SGHRS and CDR2 is YFSETQ in the germline V gene. The germline V and J ends were trimmed by 4 bases and 6 bases, with 16 bases remaining between them.

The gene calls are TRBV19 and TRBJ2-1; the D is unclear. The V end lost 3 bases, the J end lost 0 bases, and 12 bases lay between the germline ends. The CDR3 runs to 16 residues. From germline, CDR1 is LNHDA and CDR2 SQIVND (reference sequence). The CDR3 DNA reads TGTGCCAGTAGTATCCAGGACCCGAGCTCCTACAATGAGCAGTTCTTC. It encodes CASSIQDPSSYNEQFF.

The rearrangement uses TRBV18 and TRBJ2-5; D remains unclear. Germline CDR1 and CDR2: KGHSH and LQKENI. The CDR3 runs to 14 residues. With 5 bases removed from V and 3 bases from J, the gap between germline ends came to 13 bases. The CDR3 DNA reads TGTGCCAGCTCAGAGAAGGTCCAAGAAGAGACCCAGTACTTC. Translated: CASSEKVQEETQYF.